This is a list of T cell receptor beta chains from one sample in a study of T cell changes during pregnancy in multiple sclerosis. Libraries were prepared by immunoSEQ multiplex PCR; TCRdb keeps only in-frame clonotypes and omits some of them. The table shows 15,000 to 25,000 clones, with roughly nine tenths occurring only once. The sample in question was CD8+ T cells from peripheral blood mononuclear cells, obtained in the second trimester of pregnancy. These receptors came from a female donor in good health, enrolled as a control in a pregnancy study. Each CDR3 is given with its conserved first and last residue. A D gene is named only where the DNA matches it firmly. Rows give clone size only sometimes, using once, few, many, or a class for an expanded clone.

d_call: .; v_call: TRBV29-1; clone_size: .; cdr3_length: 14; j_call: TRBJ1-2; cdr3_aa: CSVEGSWMTDGYTF; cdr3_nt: TGCAGCGTTGAAGGTAGTTGGATGACAGATGGCTACACCTTC
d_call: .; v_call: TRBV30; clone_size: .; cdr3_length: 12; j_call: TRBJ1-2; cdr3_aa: CAWSVSSYGYTF; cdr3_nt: TGTGCCTGGAGTGTATCATCCTATGGCTACACCTTC
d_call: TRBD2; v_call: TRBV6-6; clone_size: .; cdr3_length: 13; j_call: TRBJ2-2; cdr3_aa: CAISGGNTGELFF; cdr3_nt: TGTGCCATTTCGGGGGGAAACACCGGGGAGCTGTTTTTT
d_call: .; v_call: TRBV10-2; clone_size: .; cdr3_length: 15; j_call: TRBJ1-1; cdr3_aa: CASSEYLSWHTEAFF; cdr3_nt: TGCGCCAGCAGTGAATATTTGTCCTGGCACACTGAAGCTTTCTTT
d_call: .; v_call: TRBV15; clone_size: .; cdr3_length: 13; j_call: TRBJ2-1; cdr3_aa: CATSRVGYNEQFF; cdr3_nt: TGTGCCACCAGCAGAGTCGGGTACAATGAGCAGTTCTTC
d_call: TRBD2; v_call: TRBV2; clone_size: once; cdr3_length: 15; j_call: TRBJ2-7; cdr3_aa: CASSEGSGGTYEQYF; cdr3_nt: TGTGCCAGCAGTGAAGGGAGCGGGGGGACATACGAGCAGTACTTC
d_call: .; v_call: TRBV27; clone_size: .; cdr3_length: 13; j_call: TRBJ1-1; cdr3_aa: CASSLSPGKEAFF; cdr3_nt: TGTGCCAGCAGTTTATCGCCAGGGAAGGAAGCTTTCTTT
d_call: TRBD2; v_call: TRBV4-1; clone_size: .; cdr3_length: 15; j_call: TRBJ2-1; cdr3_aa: CASSPGTSGGPEQFF; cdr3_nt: TGCGCCAGCAGCCCCGGGACTAGCGGGGGACCTGAGCAGTTCTTC
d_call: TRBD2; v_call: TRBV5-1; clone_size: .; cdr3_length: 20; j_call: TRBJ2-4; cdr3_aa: CASSSDPPRLAGGGQNIQYF; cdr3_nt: TGCGCCAGCAGCTCGGACCCCCCCCGACTAGCGGGAGGTGGACAAAACATTCAGTACTTC
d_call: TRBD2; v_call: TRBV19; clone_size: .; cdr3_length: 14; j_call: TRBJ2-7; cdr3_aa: CASSPGLAGYEQYF; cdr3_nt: TGTGCCAGTAGCCCGGGACTAGCGGGCTACGAGCAGTACTTC
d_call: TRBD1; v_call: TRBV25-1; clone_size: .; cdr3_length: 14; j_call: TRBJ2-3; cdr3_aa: CASGGLTGEDTQYF; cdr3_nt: TGTGCCAGCGGAGGGTTGACAGGGGAAGATACGCAGTATTTT
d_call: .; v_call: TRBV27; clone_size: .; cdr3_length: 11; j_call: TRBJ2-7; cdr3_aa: CASSPGGEQYF; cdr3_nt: TGTGCCAGCAGTCCCGGAGGCGAGCAGTACTTC
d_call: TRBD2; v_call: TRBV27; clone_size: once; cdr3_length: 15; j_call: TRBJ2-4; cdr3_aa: CASSFRGGVKNIQYF; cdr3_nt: TGTGCCAGCAGTTTCCGCGGGGGGGTCAAAAACATTCAGTACTTC
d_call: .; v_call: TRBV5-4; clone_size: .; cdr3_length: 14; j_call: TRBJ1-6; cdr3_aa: CASSLDEGYSPLHF; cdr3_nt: TGTGCCAGCAGTCTGGACGAGGGTTACTCACCCCTCCACTTT
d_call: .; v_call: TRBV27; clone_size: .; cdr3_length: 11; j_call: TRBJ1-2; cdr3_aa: CASSKGDGYTF; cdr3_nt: TGTGCCAGCAGTAAGGGGGATGGCTACACCTTC
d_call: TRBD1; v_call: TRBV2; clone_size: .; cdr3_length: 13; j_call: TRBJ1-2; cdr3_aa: CASAGGAYYGYTF; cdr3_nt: TGTGCCAGTGCAGGGGGCGCCTACTATGGCTACACCTTC
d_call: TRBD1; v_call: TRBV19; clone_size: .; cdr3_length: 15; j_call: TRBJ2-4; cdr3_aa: CATRRDRGSTDIQYF; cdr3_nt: TGTGCCACTCGTCGGGACAGGGGGAGTACGGACATTCAGTACTTC
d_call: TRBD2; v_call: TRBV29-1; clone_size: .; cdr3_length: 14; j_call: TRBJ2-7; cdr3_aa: CSVASGSRAYEQYF; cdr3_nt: TGCAGCGTTGCTAGCGGGAGTAGGGCCTACGAGCAGTACTTC
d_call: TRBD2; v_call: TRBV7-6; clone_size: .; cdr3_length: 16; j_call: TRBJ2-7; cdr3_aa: CASSLRGTSGAYEQYF; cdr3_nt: TGTGCCAGCAGCTTAAGGGGAACTAGCGGGGCCTACGAGCAGTACTTC
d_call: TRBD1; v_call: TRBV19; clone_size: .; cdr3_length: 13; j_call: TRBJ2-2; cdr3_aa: CASRDRGSGELFF; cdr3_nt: TGTGCCAGCCGGGACAGGGGATCCGGGGAGCTGTTTTTT
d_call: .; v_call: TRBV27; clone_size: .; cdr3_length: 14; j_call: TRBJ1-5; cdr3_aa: CASKVGSGNQPQHF; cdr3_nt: TGTGCCTCAAAGGTTGGCAGCGGCAATCAGCCCCAGCATTTT
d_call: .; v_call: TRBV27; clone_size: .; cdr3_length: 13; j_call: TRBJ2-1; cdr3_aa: CASSLRRVDEQFF; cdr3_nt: TGTGCCAGCAGTTTAAGACGGGTCGATGAGCAGTTCTTC
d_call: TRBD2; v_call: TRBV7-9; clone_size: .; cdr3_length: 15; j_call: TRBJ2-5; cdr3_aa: CASSFTSGPWGTQYF; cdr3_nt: TGTGCCAGCAGCTTCACTAGCGGGCCTTGGGGGACCCAGTACTTC
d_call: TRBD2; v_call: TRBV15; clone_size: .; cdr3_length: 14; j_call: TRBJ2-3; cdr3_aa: CATKLAGESDTQYF; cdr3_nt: TGTGCCACCAAACTAGCGGGAGAGTCAGATACGCAGTATTTT
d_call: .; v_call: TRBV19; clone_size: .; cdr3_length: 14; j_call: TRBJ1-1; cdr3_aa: CASSAGGGNTEAFF; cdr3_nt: TGTGCCAGTAGTGCGGGTGGAGGGAACACTGAAGCTTTCTTT